The present T cell receptor beta chain was sequenced within a study of T cells in localized non-small cell lung cancer. About this clone: Its antigen is as yet unknown.

The repertoire was sequenced with immunoSEQ multiplex PCR; TCRdb's copy has only in-frame clones and lacks some. In the table there are around 30,000 clones, around 89% of which are singletons. Trimming left V 5 bases short and J 4 bases short, with 15 bases between. The CDR3 sequence is 15 residues long. CDR1 and CDR2 (germline): SGHAT, FQNNGV. Regarding the study as a whole: Maximal T cell clonality occurred in uninvolved adjacent lung, with tumor ranking below it. Out of the top 100 tumor clones, a median around 56 were seen in adjacent lung. Longer overall survival was associated with a higher density of T cells in the blood.

The material was peripheral blood, obtained before any cancer treatment. V is TRBV11-2 and J is TRBJ2-1; D gene ambiguous. The receptor was isolated from a female donor over 55 with stage III squamous cell lung carcinoma. CDR3 coding DNA: TGTGCCAGCAGCGCTACGTGGTGGAGTTACAATGAGCAGTTCTTC. Translation: CASSATWWSYNEQFF.